This T cell receptor beta chain was found in a study of shared clonotypes between healthy human individuals. The data were produced by immunoSEQ multiplex PCR, yet TCRdb's version contains in-frame clones alone and is incomplete. Of approximately 2.4 million clones detected, roughly 95% appear once; the ten largest clones hold 0.1% to 0.15%. CD4+ cells yielded CD45RA+ naive and CD45RA-negative memory subsets. V was clipped by 7 bases and J by 0 bases, with 16 bases between them. CDR1 and CDR2 (germline): MNHNY, SVGAGI (reference sequence). The CDR3 spans 15 residues. The specimen was naive CD4+ T cells sorted from blood. The subset here: CD45RA+ positively selected. The chain uses TRBV6-6 and TRBJ2-7, with D tentatively TRBD2 (6 bases). The sequence was collected from a man between 18 and 35 years old in good health. CDR3 region: CASTPPDGSSYEQYF. The CDR3 bases are TGTGCCAGCACCCCCCCGGACGGGAGCTCCTACGAGCAGTACTTC.